This T cell receptor beta chain was captured by sequencing in a study of metastatic and nonmetastatic thyroid tumors. Study-level background: Comparative analysis of repertoires was undertaken across blood and tumor or nodule tissue obtained from malignant and benign thyroid patients. Study-wide results and caveats: It was reported that TCR beta diversity was significantly higher in malignant thyroid tumors than benign nodules, in blood and tumor.

The germline V gene encodes CDR1 PRHDT and CDR2 FYEKMQ (reference sequence). V trimming: 3 bases; J trimming: 16 bases; junction bases outside the gene matches: 5. This CDR3 region has 11 residues. Study processing details: Researchers built a distant-metastasis classifier for papillary thyroid cancer that drew on CDR3 differences across clinicopathological groups. Via MiXCR, TCRdb re-called the PCR reads. These V and J calls originate from TCRdb's pipeline instead of the authors' own analysis. The sample shows almost 5,500 clones, around 37% of them seen only once. Nobody among the patients had been given any treatment before thyroid surgery. For this clone: Its specificity is unknown.

Sequencing was done on a sample of adjacent normal tissue. The sequence was obtained from a female donor with papillary thyroid cancer or a benign thyroid nodule (not recorded which). Some clones in this sample may be carry-over from other donors' samples. The chain couples TRBV13 to TRBJ2-1, with TRBD1 identical over 8 bases. For the CDR3, the DNA is TGTGCCAGCAGCTTGGGGCAGGGGGCATTCTTC. This codes for CASSLGQGAFF.